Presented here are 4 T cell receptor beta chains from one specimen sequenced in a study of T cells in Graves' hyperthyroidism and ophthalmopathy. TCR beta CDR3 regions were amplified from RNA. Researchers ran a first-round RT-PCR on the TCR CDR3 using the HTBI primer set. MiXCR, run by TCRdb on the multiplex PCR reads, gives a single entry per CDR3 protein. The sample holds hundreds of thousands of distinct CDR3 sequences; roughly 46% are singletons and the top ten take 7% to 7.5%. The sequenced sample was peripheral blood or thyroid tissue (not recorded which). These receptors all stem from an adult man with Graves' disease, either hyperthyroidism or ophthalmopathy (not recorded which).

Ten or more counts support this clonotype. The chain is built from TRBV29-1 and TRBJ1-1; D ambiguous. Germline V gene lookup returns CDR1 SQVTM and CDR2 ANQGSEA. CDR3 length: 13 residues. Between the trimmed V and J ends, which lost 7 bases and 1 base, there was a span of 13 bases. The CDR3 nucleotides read TGCAGCGAGAGAATCCACTGGAACACTGAAGCTTTCTTT. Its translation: CSERIHWNTEAFF.

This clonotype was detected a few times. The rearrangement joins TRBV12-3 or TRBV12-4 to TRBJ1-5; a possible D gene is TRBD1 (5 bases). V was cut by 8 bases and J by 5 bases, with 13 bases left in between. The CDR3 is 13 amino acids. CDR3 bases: TGTGCCAGCGGCCGAGGGGACGATCAGCCCCAGCATTTT. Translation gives CASGRGDDQPQHF.

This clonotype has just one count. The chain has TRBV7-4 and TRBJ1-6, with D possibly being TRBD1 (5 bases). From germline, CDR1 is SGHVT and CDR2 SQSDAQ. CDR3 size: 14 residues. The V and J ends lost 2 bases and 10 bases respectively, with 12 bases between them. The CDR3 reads CASSLPKGESPLHF. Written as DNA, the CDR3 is TGTGCCAGCAGCTTACCCAAAGGGGAGTCACCCCTCCACTTT.

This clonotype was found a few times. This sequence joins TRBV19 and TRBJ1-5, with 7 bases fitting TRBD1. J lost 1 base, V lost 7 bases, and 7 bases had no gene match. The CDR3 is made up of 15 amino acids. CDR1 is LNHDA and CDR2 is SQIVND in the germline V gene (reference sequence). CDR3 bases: TGTGCCAGTACCAGGGGGGACAGAAGCAATCAGCCCCAGCATTTT. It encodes CASTRGDRSNQPQHF.